A single TCR beta chain is shown here with its context. The CDR3 sequence is 19 residues long. V lost 6 bases and J 0 bases, leaving 23 bases between the germline ends. Germline lookup yields CDR1 WNHNN and CDR2 SYGVQD (reference sequence). This specimen belongs to a study of T cell responses to AZD1222 COVID-19 vaccine. TCRdb keeps only in-frame clones here, not all; method: immunoSEQ multiplex PCR. The data contain about 130,000 clones, around 90% of them singletons. The rearrangement links TRBV10-1 to TRBJ1-4, with D possibly being TRBD1 (6 bases). Sequencing used peripheral blood, obtained on day 0 of AZD1222 vaccination. The clonotype was recovered from an adult in good health. The CDR3: CASSRGPGEDGPTNEKLFF. The CDR3 DNA sequence: TGCGCCAGCAGCAGGGGCCCCGGGGAAGACGGCCCAACTAATGAAAAACTGTTTTTT.